This T cell receptor (beta chain) comes out of a study of siplizumab effects on memory and regulatory T cells. Where three donor pairs were concerned, the unstimulated naive, memory, effector memory and TEMRA subsets underwent sequencing. Sequencing of each sample assayed some 9.2 x 10^4 TCR templates. Method: immunoSEQ multiplex PCR; TCRdb's copy keeps in-frame clones and lacks some. The sample contains over 35,000 clones, about 90% of which appear only once. Germline CDR1 is SGHRS and CDR2 is YFSETQ. The V gene lost 1 base and the J gene lost 2 bases, with 15 bases spanning the gap. This CDR3 is 16 amino acids long. Points from the study as a whole: Alloreactive sequences traceable to unstimulated CD4+ memory cells were significantly reduced by siplizumab.

A note on this clone: Its antigen is still unknown.

Sequencing used naive CD4+ T cells sorted from blood. The chain employs TRBV5-1 and TRBJ2-5; D possibly corresponds to TRBD2 (5 bases). This sequence originates from a human donor in good health. This CDR3 is CASSLRRGSTQETQYF. The CDR3 DNA sequence: TGCGCCAGCAGCTTGAGACGGGGATCGACACAAGAGACCCAGTACTTC.